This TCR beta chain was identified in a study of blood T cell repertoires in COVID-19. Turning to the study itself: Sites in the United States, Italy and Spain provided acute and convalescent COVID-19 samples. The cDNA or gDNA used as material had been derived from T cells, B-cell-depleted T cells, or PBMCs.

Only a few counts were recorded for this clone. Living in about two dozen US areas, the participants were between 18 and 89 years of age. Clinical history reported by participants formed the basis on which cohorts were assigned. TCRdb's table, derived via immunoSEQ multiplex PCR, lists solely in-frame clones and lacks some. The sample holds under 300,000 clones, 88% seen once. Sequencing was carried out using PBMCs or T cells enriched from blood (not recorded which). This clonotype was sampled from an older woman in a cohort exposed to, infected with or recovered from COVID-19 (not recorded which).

The CDR3 spells CASRFDRAGYNEQFF. The CDR3 region has the DNA TGTGCCAGCAGATTCGACAGGGCAGGATACAATGAGCAGTTCTTC. This chain connects TRBV5-4 to TRBJ2-1, with 7 bases matching TRBD1. Germline trimming cut 5 bases from V and 4 bases from J; bases unmatched to any gene: 9. The CDR3 runs 15 residues. CDR1 and CDR2 from the germline V gene are SGHNT and YYREEE (reference sequence).